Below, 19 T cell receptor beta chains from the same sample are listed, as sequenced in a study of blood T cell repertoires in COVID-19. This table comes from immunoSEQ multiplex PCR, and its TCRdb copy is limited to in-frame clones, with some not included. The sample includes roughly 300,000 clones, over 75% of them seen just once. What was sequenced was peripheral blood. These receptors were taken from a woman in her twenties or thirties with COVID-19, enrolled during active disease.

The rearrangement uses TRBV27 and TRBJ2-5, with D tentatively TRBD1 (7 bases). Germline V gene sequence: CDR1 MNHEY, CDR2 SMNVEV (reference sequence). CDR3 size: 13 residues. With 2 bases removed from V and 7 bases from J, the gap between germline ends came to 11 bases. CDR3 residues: CASSLGGGGTQYF. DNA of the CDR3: TGTGCCAGCAGTTTAGGAGGGGGCGGGACCCAGTACTTC.

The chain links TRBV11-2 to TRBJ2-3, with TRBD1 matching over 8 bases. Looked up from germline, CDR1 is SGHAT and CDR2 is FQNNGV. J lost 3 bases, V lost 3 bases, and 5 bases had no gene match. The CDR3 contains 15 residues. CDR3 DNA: TGTGCCAGCAGCTTGACAGGGGCAGGGACAGATACGCAGTATTTT. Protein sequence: CASSLTGAGTDTQYF.

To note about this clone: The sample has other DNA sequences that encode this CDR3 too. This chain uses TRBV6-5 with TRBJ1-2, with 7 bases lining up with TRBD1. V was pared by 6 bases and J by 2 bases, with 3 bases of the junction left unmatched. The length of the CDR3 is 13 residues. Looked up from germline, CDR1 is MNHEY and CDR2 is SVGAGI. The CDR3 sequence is CASRPGQNYGYTF. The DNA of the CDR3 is TGTGCCAGCAGGCCGGGACAGAACTATGGCTACACCTTC.

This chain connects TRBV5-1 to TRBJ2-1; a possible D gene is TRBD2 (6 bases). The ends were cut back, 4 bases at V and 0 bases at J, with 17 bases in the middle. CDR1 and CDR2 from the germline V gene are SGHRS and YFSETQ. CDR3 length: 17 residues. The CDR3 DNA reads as TGCGCCAGCAGCGCCGCCCCGGGGGTCCACTCCTACAATGAGCAGTTCTTC. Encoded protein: CASSAAPGVHSYNEQFF.

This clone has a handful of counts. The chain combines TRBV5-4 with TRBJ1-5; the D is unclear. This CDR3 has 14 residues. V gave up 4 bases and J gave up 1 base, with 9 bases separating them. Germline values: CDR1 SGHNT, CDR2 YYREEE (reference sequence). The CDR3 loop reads CASSPSPSNQPQHF. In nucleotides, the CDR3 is TGTGCCAGCAGCCCCTCCCCCAGCAATCAGCCCCAGCATTTT.

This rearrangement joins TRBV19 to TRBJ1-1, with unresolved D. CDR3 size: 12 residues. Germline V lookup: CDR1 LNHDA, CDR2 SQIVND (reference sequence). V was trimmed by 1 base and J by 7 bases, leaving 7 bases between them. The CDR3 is CASSIGGFEAFF. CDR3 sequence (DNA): TGTGCCAGTAGTATAGGCGGATTTGAAGCTTTCTTT.

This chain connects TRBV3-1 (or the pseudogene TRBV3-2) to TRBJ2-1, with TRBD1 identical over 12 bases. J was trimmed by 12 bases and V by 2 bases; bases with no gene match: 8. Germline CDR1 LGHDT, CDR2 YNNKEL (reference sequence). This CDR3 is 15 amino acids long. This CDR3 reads CASSQRDRGQRGQFF. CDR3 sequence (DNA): TGTGCCAGCAGCCAAAGGGACAGGGGGCAAAGGGGGCAGTTCTTC.

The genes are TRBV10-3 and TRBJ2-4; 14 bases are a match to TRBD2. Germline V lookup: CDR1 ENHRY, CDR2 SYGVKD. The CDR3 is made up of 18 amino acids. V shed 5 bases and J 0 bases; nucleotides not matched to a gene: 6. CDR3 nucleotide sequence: TGTGCCATCAGTTCCGGGACTAGCGGGAGCCTAGCCAAAAACATTCAGTACTTC. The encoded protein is CAISSGTSGSLAKNIQYF.

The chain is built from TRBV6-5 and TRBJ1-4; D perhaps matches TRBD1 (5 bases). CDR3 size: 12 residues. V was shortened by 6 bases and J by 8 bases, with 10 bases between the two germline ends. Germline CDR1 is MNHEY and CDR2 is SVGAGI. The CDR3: CASRGGREKLFF. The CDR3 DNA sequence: TGTGCCAGCAGGGGGGGACGCGAAAAACTGTTTTTT.

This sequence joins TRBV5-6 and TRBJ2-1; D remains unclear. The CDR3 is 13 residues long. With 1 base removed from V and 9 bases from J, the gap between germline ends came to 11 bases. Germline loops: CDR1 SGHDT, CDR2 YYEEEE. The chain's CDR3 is CASSLTRFGEQFF. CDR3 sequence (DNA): TGTGCCAGCAGCTTGACGCGTTTCGGTGAGCAGTTCTTC.

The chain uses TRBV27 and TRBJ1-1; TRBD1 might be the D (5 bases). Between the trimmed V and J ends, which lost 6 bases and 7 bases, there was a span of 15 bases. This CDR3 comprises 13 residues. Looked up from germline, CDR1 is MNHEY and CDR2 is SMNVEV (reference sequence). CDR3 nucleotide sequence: TGTGCCAGCAGGAGAGGACAAATATTTGAAGCTTTCTTT. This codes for CASRRGQIFEAFF.

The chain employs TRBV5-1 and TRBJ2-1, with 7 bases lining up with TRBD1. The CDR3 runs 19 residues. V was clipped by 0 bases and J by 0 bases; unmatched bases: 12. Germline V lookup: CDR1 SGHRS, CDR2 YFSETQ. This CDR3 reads CASSLEGATNLRSYNEQFF. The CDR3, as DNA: TGCGCCAGCAGCTTGGAGGGGGCGACTAACCTGCGCTCCTACAATGAGCAGTTCTTC.

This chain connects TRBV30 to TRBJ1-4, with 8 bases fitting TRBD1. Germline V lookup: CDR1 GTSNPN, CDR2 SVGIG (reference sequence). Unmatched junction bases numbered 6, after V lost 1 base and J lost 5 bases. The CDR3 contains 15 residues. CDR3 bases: TGTGCCTGGAGTGCCCGACAGGGGATAAATGAAAAACTGTTTTTT. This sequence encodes CAWSARQGINEKLFF.

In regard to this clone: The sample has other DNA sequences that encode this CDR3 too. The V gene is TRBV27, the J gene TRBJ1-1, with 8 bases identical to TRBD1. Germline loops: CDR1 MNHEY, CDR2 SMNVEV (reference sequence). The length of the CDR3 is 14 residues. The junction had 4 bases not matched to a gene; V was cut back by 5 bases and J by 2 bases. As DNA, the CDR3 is TGTGCCAGCAGTCTCAGGGGGCTTAACACTGAAGCTTTCTTT. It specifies CASSLRGLNTEAFF.

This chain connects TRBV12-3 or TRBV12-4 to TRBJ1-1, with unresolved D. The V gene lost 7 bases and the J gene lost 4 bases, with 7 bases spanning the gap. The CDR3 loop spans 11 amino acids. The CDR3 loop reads CASTFLTEAFF. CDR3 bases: TGTGCCAGCACCTTCCTCACTGAAGCTTTCTTT.

CDR3 sequence: CAWEVFTRTATEAFF. As DNA, the CDR3 is TGTGCCTGGGAAGTTTTTACCCGGACAGCCACTGAAGCTTTCTTT. The V gene is TRBV30, the J gene TRBJ1-1, with D perhaps matching TRBD1 (6 bases). Germline CDR1 is GTSNPN and CDR2 is SVGIG (reference sequence). This CDR3 comprises 15 residues. V lost 5 bases, J lost 4 bases, and 20 bases lay in between.

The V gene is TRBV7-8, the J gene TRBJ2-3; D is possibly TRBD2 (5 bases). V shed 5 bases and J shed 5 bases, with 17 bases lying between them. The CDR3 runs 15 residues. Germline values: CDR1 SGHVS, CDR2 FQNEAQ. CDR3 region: CASSPQSWAGDTQYF. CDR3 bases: TGTGCCAGCAGCCCACAAAGCTGGGCGGGAGATACGCAGTATTTT.

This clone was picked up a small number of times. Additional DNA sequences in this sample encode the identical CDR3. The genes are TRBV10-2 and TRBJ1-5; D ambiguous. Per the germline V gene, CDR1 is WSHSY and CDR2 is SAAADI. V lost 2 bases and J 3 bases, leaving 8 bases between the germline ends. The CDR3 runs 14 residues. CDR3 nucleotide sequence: TGCGCCAGCAGTGAGGGGCAAAACAATCAGCCCCAGCATTTT. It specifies CASSEGQNNQPQHF.

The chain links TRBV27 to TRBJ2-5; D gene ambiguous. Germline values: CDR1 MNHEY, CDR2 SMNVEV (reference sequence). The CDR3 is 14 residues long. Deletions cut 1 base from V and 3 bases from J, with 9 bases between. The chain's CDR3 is CASSLYGLKETQYF. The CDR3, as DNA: TGTGCCAGCAGTTTATACGGGTTAAAAGAGACCCAGTACTTC.